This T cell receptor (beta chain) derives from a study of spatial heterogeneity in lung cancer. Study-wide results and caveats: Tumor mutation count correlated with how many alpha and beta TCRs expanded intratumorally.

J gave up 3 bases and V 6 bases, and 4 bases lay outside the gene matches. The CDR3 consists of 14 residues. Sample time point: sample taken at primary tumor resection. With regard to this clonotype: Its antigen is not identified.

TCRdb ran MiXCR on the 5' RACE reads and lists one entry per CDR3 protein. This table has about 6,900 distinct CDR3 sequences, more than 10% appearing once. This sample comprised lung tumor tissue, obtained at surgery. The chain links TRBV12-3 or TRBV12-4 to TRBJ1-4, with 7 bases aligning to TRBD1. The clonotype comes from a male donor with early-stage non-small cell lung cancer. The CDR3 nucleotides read TGTGCCAGCAGCCTGGGACAGCCTAATGAAAAACTGTTTTTT. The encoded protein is CASSLGQPNEKLFF.